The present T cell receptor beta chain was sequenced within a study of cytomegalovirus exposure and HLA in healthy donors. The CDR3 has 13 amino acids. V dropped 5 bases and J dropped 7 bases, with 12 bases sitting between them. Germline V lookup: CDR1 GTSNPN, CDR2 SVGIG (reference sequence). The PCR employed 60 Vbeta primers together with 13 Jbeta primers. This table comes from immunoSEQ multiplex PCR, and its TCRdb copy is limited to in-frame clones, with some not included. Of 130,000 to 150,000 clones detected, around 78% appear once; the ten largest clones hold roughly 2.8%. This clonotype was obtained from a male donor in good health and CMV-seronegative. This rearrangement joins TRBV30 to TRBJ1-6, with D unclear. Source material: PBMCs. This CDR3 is CAWGLGTNSPLHF. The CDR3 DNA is TGTGCCTGGGGACTGGGAACCAATTCACCCCTCCACTTT.